What follows are 26 T cell receptor beta chains derived from one specimen sequenced in a study of shared clonotypes between healthy human individuals. Data came from immunoSEQ multiplex PCR; TCRdb stores just in-frame clones and leaves some out. Counted here are roughly 2.2 million clones, 92% occurring once; the ten biggest clones make up approximately 0.41%. Sequencing was performed on naive CD4+ T cells from PBMCs. The subset: CD45RA+ positively selected. These receptors all come from a man between 18 and 35 years old in good health. Some clones in this sample may be carry-over from other donors' samples.

On this clone: At the DNA level, this CDR3 is encoded by other sequences in the same sample as well. The chain links TRBV7-2 to TRBJ2-5; D unclear. The CDR3 has 12 amino acids. From germline, CDR1 is SGHTA and CDR2 FQGNSA. The ends were cut back, 1 base at V and 5 bases at J, with 5 bases in the middle. Here the CDR3 reads CASSLVSETQYF. DNA of the CDR3: TGTGCCAGCAGCTTAGTGAGCGAGACCCAGTACTTC.

J is TRBJ2-5 and V is TRBV14; D perhaps matches TRBD1 (6 bases). Trimming pared 8 bases from V and 5 bases from J, leaving 15 bases between. This CDR3 is 13 amino acids long. Germline V gene lookup returns CDR1 SGHDN and CDR2 FVKESK. For the CDR3, the DNA is TGTGCCAGCTCCACAGGGTATCTCGAGACCCAGTACTTC. This sequence encodes CASSTGYLETQYF.

In this sample, this clone turned up once. The same CDR3 is also encoded by other DNA sequences in this sample. The V gene is TRBV5-1, the J gene TRBJ1-1; no clear D gene. The V gene's germline CDR1 is SGHRS and CDR2 YFSETQ. The CDR3 is 15 amino acids. The V and J ends lost 2 bases and 1 base respectively, with 12 bases between them. Here the CDR3 DNA reads TGCGCCAGCAGCTTTTCAACCGGGCCGAACACTGAAGCTTTCTTT. Translation gives CASSFSTGPNTEAFF.

CDR3 in DNA: TGTGCCAGCAGCGTAGTCACAGGGTCCTACAATGAGCAGTTCTTC. Translation: CASSVVTGSYNEQFF. The chain is built from TRBV9 and TRBJ2-1; tentative D call: TRBD1 (6 bases). V was clipped by 0 bases and J by 1 base, with 8 bases between them. The CDR3 loop spans 15 amino acids. Germline V gives CDR1 SGDLS, CDR2 YYNGEE.

The V and J genes are TRBV30 and TRBJ1-6; D ambiguous. The CDR3 is 11 residues long. Trimming took 6 bases from V and 10 from J, leaving 10 bases between them. Per the germline V gene, CDR1 is GTSNPN and CDR2 is SVGIG (reference sequence). As DNA, the CDR3 is TGTGCCTGCGCCGACGGATCACCCCTCCACTTT. Translation gives CACADGSPLHF. Combining the CDR3 with reference TRBV30 and TRBJ1-6 gives the whole variable domain SQTIHQWPATLVQPVGSPLSLECTVEGTSNPNLYWYRQAAGRGLQLLFYSVGIGQISSEVPQNLSASRPQDRQFILSSKKLLLSDSGFYLCACADGSPLHFGNGTRLTVT.

This chain uses TRBV19 with TRBJ2-1; unclear D gene. The CDR3 totals 12 residues. V lost 4 bases to trimming and J lost 11 bases, with 12 bases between them. Germline CDR1 and CDR2: LNHDA and SQIVND (reference sequence). CDR3 bases: TGTGCCAGTAGTACTAGTGGGCATAAGCAGTTCTTC. Protein sequence: CASSTSGHKQFF.

V is TRBV2 and J is TRBJ2-3, with D unclear. Trimming stripped 4 bases from V and 0 bases from J, with 8 bases between. The CDR3 has 14 amino acids. Germline CDR1 is SNHLY and CDR2 is FYNNEI. CDR3 DNA: TGTGCCAGCAGTGTTCGGGTTAGCACAGATACGCAGTATTTT. Protein sequence: CASSVRVSTDTQYF. Supplemented by reference TRBV2 and TRBJ2-3, the full variable domain reads EPEVTQTPSHQVTQMGQEVILRCVPISNHLYFYWYRQILGQKVEFLVSFYNNEISEKSEIFDDQFSVERPDGSNFTLKIRSTKLEDSAMYFCASSVRVSTDTQYFGPGTRLTVL.

The V gene is TRBV4-2, the J gene TRBJ2-1; D gene ambiguous. Germline CDR1 and CDR2: LGHNA and YNFKEQ. The CDR3 spans 16 residues. The germline V and J ends were trimmed by 0 bases and 4 bases, with 13 bases remaining between them. Here the CDR3 reads CASSQESSTPYNEQFF. The CDR3 nucleotides read TGTGCCAGCAGCCAAGAAAGTAGTACGCCGTACAATGAGCAGTTCTTC.

The chain combines TRBV6-1 with TRBJ1-2, with D unresolved. V lost 3 bases and J lost 7, with 12 bases in between. The CDR3 length is 13 residues. Germline V lookup: CDR1 MNHNS, CDR2 SASEGT. The CDR3 spells CASSEYFEIGYTF. The CDR3 DNA sequence: TGTGCCAGCAGTGAGTATTTCGAGATTGGCTACACCTTC.

V usage is TRBV4-3 and J usage is TRBJ1-1, with a possible D match to TRBD1 (6 bases). Trimming cost V 4 bases and J 7 bases, with 16 bases left between them. This CDR3 spans 14 amino acids. The germline V gene encodes CDR1 LGHNA and CDR2 YSLEER. The CDR3 bases are TGCGCCAGCAGCCGTGAGGGGGGGAAGAGTGAAGCTTTCTTT. Its protein product is CASSREGGKSEAFF.

This clone was seen just once. The chain has TRBV29-1 and TRBJ2-5; no clear D. Germline lookup yields CDR1 SQVTM and CDR2 ANQGSEA. The V gene lost 7 bases and the J gene lost 0 bases, with 12 bases spanning the gap. This CDR3 has 13 amino acids. The CDR3 sequence is CSAAASYQETQYF. The CDR3, as DNA: TGCAGCGCCGCGGCTTCGTACCAAGAGACCCAGTACTTC.

The sample holds one count of this clone. The chain recombines TRBV7-8 with TRBJ1-5, with TRBD1 matching over 9 bases. CDR1 and CDR2 from the germline V gene are SGHVS and FQNEAQ. The CDR3 extends over 12 amino acids. The ends lost 4 bases at V and 14 bases at J; junction bases unmatched: 6. The CDR3 DNA sequence: TGTGCCAGCAGCTACCACAGGGGGCCTGAGCATTTT. Its translation is CASSYHRGPEHF. The variable domain in full, completed from reference TRBV7-8 and TRBJ1-5, reads GAGVSQSPRYKVAKRGQDVALRCDPISGHVSLFWYQQALGQGPEFLTYFQNEAQLDKSGLPSDRFFAERPEGSVSTLKIQRTQQEDSAVYLCASSYHRGPEHFGDGTRLSIL.

This clone was counted a single time. The genes are TRBV28 and TRBJ1-5; 7 bases agree with TRBD1. Germline V gives CDR1 MDHEN, CDR2 SYDVKM. There are 17 residues in the CDR3. With V trimmed by 5 bases and J by 0 bases, 10 bases remained unmatched. The CDR3 region is CASSPGQLGHSNQPQHF. The CDR3 DNA reads as TGTGCCAGCAGTCCGGGACAGCTGGGGCATAGCAATCAGCCCCAGCATTTT.

J is TRBJ2-7 and V is TRBV7-2; 14 bases line up with TRBD2. V gave up 4 bases and J gave up 1 base; unmatched junction bases: 3. Per the germline V gene, CDR1 is SGHTA and CDR2 is FQGNSA. This CDR3 contains 16 residues. CDR3 residues: CASSSRLAGGSYEQYF. The CDR3 nucleotides read TGTGCCAGCAGCTCCAGACTAGCGGGAGGGTCCTACGAGCAGTACTTC.

This chain joins TRBV6-6 and TRBJ1-1, with D possibly matching TRBD1 (5 bases). Germline V gene data show CDR1 as MNHNY and CDR2 as SVGAGI (reference sequence). The CDR3 is 13 residues long. Deletions cut 5 bases from V and 6 bases from J, with 13 bases between. The DNA for the CDR3 is TGTGCCAGCAGTCCCCCGGGACGGCCTGAAGCTTTCTTT. As protein: CASSPPGRPEAFF.

The sample holds one count of this clone. The rearrangement joins TRBV5-1 to TRBJ1-4, with D unclear. CDR1 SGHRS and CDR2 YFSETQ come from the germline V gene. The CDR3 spans 12 residues. Trimming took off 4 bases at V and 4 bases at J, with 5 bases between the two ends. Written as DNA, the CDR3 is TGCGCCAGCAGCAGGGATAATGAAAAACTGTTTTTT. This sequence encodes CASSRDNEKLFF.

The chain recombines TRBV5-1 with TRBJ2-5, with D possibly TRBD2 on 5 matching bases. This CDR3 has 15 amino acids. V shed 6 bases and J shed 3 bases, with 18 bases lying between them. CDR1 is SGHRS and CDR2 is YFSETQ in the germline V gene. The CDR3 region has the DNA TGCGCCAGCAACGCCGGAGGAGGCTTTGAAGAGACCCAGTACTTC. It yields the protein CASNAGGGFEETQYF.

The chain combines TRBV10-3 with TRBJ2-5; D remains unclear. V was clipped by 4 bases and J by 0 bases, with 9 bases between them. Germline V CDR1 and CDR2: ENHRY, SYGVKD. There are 14 residues in the CDR3. The CDR3 region is CAISGGQNQETQYF. CDR3 nucleotides: TGTGCCATCAGTGGAGGTCAGAACCAAGAGACCCAGTACTTC.

The chain carries TRBV18 and TRBJ2-2; no clear D gene. The CDR3 is 15 amino acids. Germline assignment: CDR1 KGHSH and CDR2 LQKENI. V was pared by 6 bases and J by 0 bases, with 11 bases between. The CDR3 coding sequence is TGTGCCAGCTCCCCGATATTAACGAACACCGGGGAGCTGTTTTTT. Translated, it gives CASSPILTNTGELFF.

The chain couples TRBV5-1 to TRBJ1-3; no firm D call. Germline values: CDR1 SGHRS, CDR2 YFSETQ. The CDR3 has 15 amino acids. Trimming stripped 1 base from V and 1 base from J, with 9 bases between. The CDR3 nucleotides are TGCGCCAGCAGCTTGAACTGGGGATCTGGAAACACCATATATTTT. Its translation: CASSLNWGSGNTIYF. Full variable domain (outside the CDR3, taken from reference TRBV5-1 and TRBJ1-3): KAGVTQTPRYLIKTRGQQVTLSCSPISGHRSVSWYQQTPGQGLQFLFEYFSETQRNKGNFPGRFSGRQFSNSRSEMNVSTLELGDSALYLCASSLNWGSGNTIYFGEGSWLTVV.

The gene calls are TRBV5-1 and TRBJ2-3; D remains ambiguous. Germline CDR1 and CDR2: SGHRS and YFSETQ. Between the trimmed V and J ends, which lost 0 bases and 1 base, there was a span of 12 bases. There are 16 residues in the CDR3. CDR3 nucleotide sequence: TGCGCCAGCAGCTTGGTAGCAACAACGGGCACAGATACGCAGTATTTT. Translated: CASSLVATTGTDTQYF. Full variable domain (remainder filled in from reference TRBV5-1 and TRBJ2-3): KAGVTQTPRYLIKTRGQQVTLSCSPISGHRSVSWYQQTPGQGLQFLFEYFSETQRNKGNFPGRFSGRQFSNSRSEMNVSTLELGDSALYLCASSLVATTGTDTQYFGPGTRLTVL.

Remarks on this clone: Other DNA sequences in the same sample also yield this CDR3. V is TRBV15 and J is TRBJ2-3; D is undetermined. V lost 1 base, J lost 6 bases, and 5 bases lay in between. CDR3 length equals 12 residues. Per germline, CDR1 LNHNV and CDR2 YYDKDF (reference sequence). CDR3 region: CATSRVGDTQYF. The CDR3 nucleotides are TGTGCCACCAGCAGAGTAGGGGATACGCAGTATTTT.

The count of this clone is one. V usage is TRBV27 and J usage is TRBJ2-3; 7 nucleotides line up with TRBD1. The CDR3 length is 16 residues. The V gene's germline CDR1 is MNHEY and CDR2 SMNVEV (reference sequence). V gave up 6 bases and J gave up 1 base; unmatched junction bases: 10. The CDR3 region is CASSRSTGWGTDTQYF. CDR3 DNA sequence: TGTGCCAGCAGCCGCTCGACAGGGTGGGGCACAGATACGCAGTATTTT.

This clone was observed a single time. This sequence joins TRBV28 and TRBJ1-5; D might be TRBD1 (5 bases). Germline-derived CDR1 and CDR2 are MDHEN and SYDVKM. The germline V and J ends were trimmed by 7 bases and 5 bases, with 15 bases remaining between them. The CDR3 runs 14 residues. The CDR3 nucleotides are TGTGCCAGCACCCCAGTGGGGGTTGATCAGCCCCAGCATTTT. Translated, it gives CASTPVGVDQPQHF.

Remarks on this clone: The sample carries other DNA sequences with the same CDR3. This CDR3 is CASSLSGGDTEAFF. The CDR3 DNA sequence: TGTGCCAGCAGCTTAAGCGGGGGAGACACTGAAGCTTTCTTT. The chain has TRBV7-3 and TRBJ1-1; D possibly corresponds to TRBD1 (5 bases). Trimming took 1 base from V and 3 from J, leaving 9 bases between them. This CDR3 has 14 residues. The germline V gene has CDR1 SGHTA and CDR2 FQGTGA.

This clone occurred once. The chain employs TRBV6-6 and TRBJ1-1, with 8 positions matching TRBD1. This CDR3 spans 16 amino acids. J was trimmed by 0 bases and V by 2 bases; bases with no gene match: 5. From germline, CDR1 is MNHNY and CDR2 SVGAGI (reference sequence). The CDR3 DNA reads TGTGCCAGCAGTTACCCTGACAGGGGAGTGAACACTGAAGCTTTCTTT. It codes for CASSYPDRGVNTEAFF.